This T cell receptor beta chain was captured by sequencing in a study of blood T cells in healthy people across ages. The CDR3 loop spans 15 amino acids. The V gene's germline CDR1 is DFQATT and CDR2 SNEGSKA (reference sequence). Trimming shortened V by 6 bases and J by 0 bases, and 16 bases separated the two germline ends. Using a J-beta primer mix together with a sample-barcoded 5' primer, a second PCR was run for about 6 to 11 cycles. TCRdb itself ran the 5' RACE reads through MiXCR, one entry per CDR3 protein. The sample shows 1.6 million or so distinct CDR3 sequences, roughly 30% of them seen only once.

The chain links TRBV20-1 to TRBJ2-3; D is unresolved. The sample taken for sequencing was blood. The TCR originated in a woman aged 25 to 39 in good health. The CDR3 reads CSATVAETSTDTQYF. Here the CDR3 DNA reads TGCAGTGCAACCGTGGCGGAGACTAGCACAGATACGCAGTATTTT.